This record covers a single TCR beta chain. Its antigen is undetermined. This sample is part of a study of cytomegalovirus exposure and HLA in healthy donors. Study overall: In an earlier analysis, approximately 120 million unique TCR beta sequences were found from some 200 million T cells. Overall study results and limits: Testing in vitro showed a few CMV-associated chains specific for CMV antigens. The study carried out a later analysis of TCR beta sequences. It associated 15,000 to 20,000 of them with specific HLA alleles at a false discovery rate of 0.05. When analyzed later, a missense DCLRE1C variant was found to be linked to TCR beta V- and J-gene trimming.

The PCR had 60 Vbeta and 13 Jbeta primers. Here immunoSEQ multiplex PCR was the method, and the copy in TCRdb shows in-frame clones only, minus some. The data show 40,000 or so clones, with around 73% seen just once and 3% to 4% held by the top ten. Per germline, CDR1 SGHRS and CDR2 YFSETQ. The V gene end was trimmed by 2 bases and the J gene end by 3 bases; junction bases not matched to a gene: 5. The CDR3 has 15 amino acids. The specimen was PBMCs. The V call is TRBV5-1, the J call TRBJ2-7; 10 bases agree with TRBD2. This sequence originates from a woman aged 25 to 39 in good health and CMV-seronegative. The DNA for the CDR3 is TGCGCCAGCAGCTTATTAGCGGGGGGCTTCTACGAGCAGTACTTC. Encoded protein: CASSLLAGGFYEQYF. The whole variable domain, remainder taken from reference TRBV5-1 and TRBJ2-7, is KAGVTQTPRYLIKTRGQQVTLSCSPISGHRSVSWYQQTPGQGLQFLFEYFSETQRNKGNFPGRFSGRQFSNSRSEMNVSTLELGDSALYLCASSLLAGGFYEQYFGPGTRLTVT.